This T cell receptor (beta chain) was recovered during a study of blood T cell repertoires in COVID-19. Study at large: Sample material is recorded as cDNA or gDNA derived from T cells, B-cell-depleted T cells, or PBMCs.

After removal of 0 bases from V and 4 bases from J, the junction contained 5 bases not matched to a gene. There are 15 residues in the CDR3. Germline V gives CDR1 LGHNA, CDR2 YSLEER. In the original processing: Estimated nucleated cell counts came from reference gene primer amplification. Clones were sequenced by immunoSEQ multiplex PCR, and TCRdb holds only the in-frame ones, with some missing. The DNA gave D and trimming, while V, J and clone size come from that table. Here the sample spans about 220,000 clones, 88% being singletons. Cohort assignment relied on participant-reported clinical history.

Sequenced sample: PBMCs or T cells enriched from blood (not recorded which). This TCR derives from a woman aged 50 to 65 with acute COVID-19. The V call is TRBV4-3, the J call TRBJ1-1; 7 positions agree with TRBD1. The CDR3 region is CASSQDPGGGTEAFF. The CDR3, as DNA: TGCGCCAGCAGCCAAGATCCAGGGGGTGGCACTGAAGCTTTCTTT.